The 20 T cell receptor beta chains reported below all come from one sample, sequenced in a study of T cells in women clearing cervical HPV infection. Profiling relied on immunoSEQ multiplex PCR, and the TCRdb table lists in-frame clones only, not all of them. This sample carries about 20,000 clones, with 5.2% going to the ten biggest clones. Sequenced material: blood buffy coat. The origin of the receptors is a woman aged 18-69 years with a cervical HPV16 infection that either progressed to CIN3+ or cleared (not recorded which).

On this clone itself: At one boundary the junction diverges from the germline segment, which might be a read error. The read is 3 residues too short to cover the CDR3 end, so that end is filled in from the germline J gene. The chain is built from TRBV4-2 and TRBJ2-5, with 8 bases lining up with TRBD2. This CDR3 is 15 amino acids long. Germline V gene data show CDR1 as LGHNA and CDR2 as YNFKEQ. CDR3 DNA, as far as it was read: TGCGCCAGCAGCCAAGGAAATAGCGGGGAGGAGACC. This translates into CASSQGNSGEET. The entire CDR3 protein is CASSQGNSGEETQYF.

In the case of this clone: Read sequence stops 3 residues before the CDR3 end, and the germline J gene provides the missing end. The rearrangement links TRBV19 to TRBJ2-5; 8 nucleotides align to TRBD2. Germline V gene lookup returns CDR1 LNHDA and CDR2 SQIVND (reference sequence). J was trimmed by 4 bases and V by 7 bases; bases with no gene match: 11. This CDR3 region has 15 residues. The CDR3 bases that were read are TGTGCCAGTAATTCGGGGGGGCCATACTTAGAGACC. Its translation: CASNSGGPYLET. The full CDR3 reads CASNSGGPYLETQYF.

In regard to this clone: The read gets to within 3 residues of the CDR3 end, and the germline J gene fills in the rest. The chain joins TRBV7-9 to TRBJ1-4; 9 bases map to TRBD1. Losses at the gene ends were 5 bases for V and 10 bases for J; bases not matched to a gene: 8. CDR3 length: 14 amino acids. Per germline, CDR1 SEHNR and CDR2 FQNEAQ (reference sequence). The sequenced CDR3 bases are TGTGCCAGCAGCCCACAGGGGGCCGAAGCAAAA. As protein: CASSPQGAEAK. The entire CDR3 reads CASSPQGAEAKLFF.

About this clone itself: The read finishes 3 residues shy of the CDR3 end, and the germline J gene is used to complete it. This chain connects TRBV7-9 to TRBJ2-4; 10 nucleotides agree with TRBD1. The CDR3 runs to 13 residues. CDR1 and CDR2 (germline): SEHNR, FQNEAQ (reference sequence). The CDR3 DNA, read in part, is TGTGCCAGCAGACGACAGGGGGCGCAGGGT. It is translated as CASRRQGAQG. The CDR3 in full is CASRRQGAQGQYF.

Comments on this clone: The read terminates 3 residues ahead of where the CDR3 ends, so the germline J gene completes it. V gene TRBV5-4 combines with J gene TRBJ1-2; 7 positions match TRBD1. Germline V gene lookup returns CDR1 SGHNT and CDR2 YYREEE (reference sequence). There are 15 residues in the CDR3. V shed 3 bases, J shed 2 bases, and the junction held 7 bases outside the gene matches. The CDR3 bases that were read are TGTGCCAGCAGCTCCCGCGACAGGGCAAACTATGGC. Its protein is CASSSRDRANYG. The entire CDR3 protein reads CASSSRDRANYGYTF.

As concerns this clone: The read ends 3 residues early relative to the CDR3; the germline J gene fills the gap. This chain connects TRBV7-3 to TRBJ2-7; 9 bases line up with TRBD2. The ends lost 4 bases at V and 3 bases at J; junction bases unmatched: 10. Germline assignment: CDR1 SGHTA and CDR2 FQGTGA. This CDR3 contains 16 residues. The CDR3 protein is CASSSSLSGGYYEQYF. The sequenced CDR3 bases are TGTGCCAGCAGCTCAAGCCTTAGCGGGGGTTACTACGAG. Using reference TRBV7-3 and TRBJ2-7 for the parts outside the CDR3, the full variable domain is GAGVSQTPSNKVTEKGKYVELRCDPISGHTALYWYRQSLGQGPEFLIYFQGTGAADDSGLPNDRFFAVRPEGSVSTLKIQRTERGDSAVYLCASSSSLSGGYYEQYFGPGTRLTVT.

In regard to this clone: The CDR3 goes on 3 residues after the read ends, and that part is filled in from the germline J gene. The chain combines TRBV6-2 or TRBV6-3 with TRBJ1-5, with 8 bases identical to TRBD1. The length of the CDR3 is 16 residues. The V gene end was trimmed by 5 bases and the J gene end by 3 bases; junction bases not matched to a gene: 9. Germline lookup yields CDR1 MNHEY and CDR2 SVGEGT. The CDR3 here is CASSTRTGRVNQPQHF. The DNA read from the CDR3 is TGTGCCAGCAGTACTAGGACAGGGCGGGTCAATCAGCCC.

On this clone: The DNA ends 3 residues before the CDR3 does, and the rest of the CDR3 is filled in from the germline J gene. The chain joins TRBV4-2 to TRBJ1-2; D might be TRBD1 (5 bases). The ends were cut back, 0 bases at V and 0 bases at J, with 17 bases in the middle. This CDR3 spans 18 amino acids. Germline CDR1 LGHNA, CDR2 YNFKEQ. Incomplete CDR3 DNA: TGTGCCAGCAGCCAAGATCCCCAGGGTCCAAATTCTAACTATGGC. It encodes CASSQDPQGPNSNYG. The full CDR3 reads CASSQDPQGPNSNYGYTF.

Turning to this clone: The CDR3 end falls 3 residues outside the read, so it is completed with the germline J gene. The chain joins TRBV28 to TRBJ2-7; 7 bases fit TRBD1. Germline assignment: CDR1 MDHEN and CDR2 SYDVKM. The CDR3 has 12 residues. After removal of 4 bases from V and 5 bases from J, the junction contained 2 bases not matched to a gene. CDR3 in amino acids: CASSYRGHEQYF. Partial CDR3 DNA: TGTGCCAGCAGTTACAGGGGCCACGAG.

Of note for this clone: The read comes to an end 3 residues before the CDR3 does, leaving the germline J gene to fill in the end. V is TRBV6-2 or TRBV6-3 and J is TRBJ1-2; D is undetermined. The length of the CDR3 is 13 residues. CDR1 is MNHEY and CDR2 is SVGEGT in the germline V gene. The chain's CDR3 is CASSSPGLRDYTF. Incomplete CDR3 DNA: TGTGCCAGCAGTTCCCCCGGGTTAAGAGAC.

CDR3 in amino acids: CASSPNREGYTF. The part of the CDR3 DNA that was read is TGTGCCAGCTCACCCAACAGGGAGGGC. The chain combines TRBV18 with TRBJ1-2; maybe TRBD1 (6 bases). With the read ending 3 residues before the CDR3 end, the germline J gene is used to fill in that end. The CDR3 extends over 12 amino acids. CDR1 KGHSH and CDR2 LQKENI come from the germline V gene.

Of note for this clone: The read stops 3 residues short of the end of the CDR3; the missing end is completed from the germline J gene. The rearrangement links TRBV11-1 to TRBJ2-5; 9 nucleotides align to TRBD2. Germline CDR1 is SGHAT and CDR2 is FQDESV (reference sequence). This CDR3 comprises 15 residues. V was clipped by 2 bases and J by 4 bases; unmatched bases: 5. CDR3 in amino acids: CASSLTAGGPETQYF. The sequenced CDR3 bases are TGTGCCAGCAGCTTAACCGCGGGGGGGCCAGAGACC.

Notes on this clone: The CDR3 goes on 3 residues after the read ends, and that part is filled in from the germline J gene. The chain links TRBV6-2 or TRBV6-3 to TRBJ1-1; 9 bases fit TRBD1. Germline assignment: CDR1 MNHEY and CDR2 SVGEGT. After removal of 6 bases from V and 5 bases from J, the junction contained 10 bases not matched to a gene. This CDR3 region has 15 residues. The sequenced part of the CDR3 DNA is TGTGCCAGCAGCTCCCCGGACAGGGGTACGACTGAA. Its protein product is CASSSPDRGTTE. The complete CDR3 protein is CASSSPDRGTTEAFF.

In regard to this clone: The read halts 3 residues ahead of the CDR3 end, with the missing end drawn from the germline J gene. The V call is TRBV18, the J call TRBJ1-2; D ambiguous. Germline CDR1 and CDR2: KGHSH and LQKENI. The CDR3 totals 13 residues. The part of the CDR3 DNA that was read is TGTGCCAGCTCAGAGTCTCGATCAGATACC. It translates to CASSESRSDT. The CDR3 reads in full as CASSESRSDTYTF.

Frequency places this clone as medium-sized. The DNA read from the CDR3 is TGTGCCTGGAGTGCAGGACAACCAGGCACAGATACG. It yields the protein CAWSAGQPGTDT. The full CDR3 reads CAWSAGQPGTDTQYF. The V gene is TRBV30, the J gene TRBJ2-3, with D perhaps matching TRBD1 (5 bases). The read comes to an end 3 residues before the CDR3 does, leaving the germline J gene to fill in the end. Trimming removed 1 base at V and 1 base at J, with 12 bases between. CDR3 length: 15 amino acids. In germline, CDR1 is GTSNPN, CDR2 SVGIG (reference sequence).

The CDR3 protein is CASSFRANEKLFF. The part of the CDR3 DNA that was read is TGTGCCAGCAGTTTCAGAGCTAATGAAAAA. This chain uses TRBV5-6 with TRBJ1-4; the D is unclear. The missing CDR3 end, 3 residues past where the read stops, is filled in from the germline J gene. Trimming pared 5 bases from V and 3 bases from J, leaving 8 bases between. The germline V gene has CDR1 SGHDT and CDR2 YYEEEE. CDR3 length: 13 residues. Looking up the rest from reference TRBV5-6 and TRBJ1-4 gives the full variable domain: DAGVTQSPTHLIKTRGQQVTLRCSPKSGHDTVSWYQQALGQGPQFIFQYYEEEERQRGNFPDRFSGHQFPNYSSELNVNALLLGDSALYLCASSFRANEKLFFGSGTQLSVL.

Turning to this clone: Germline and junction disagree at one end, which may indicate a read error. The read finishes 3 residues shy of the CDR3 end, and the germline J gene is used to complete it. V is TRBV4-2 and J is TRBJ2-5; D not certain. This CDR3 region has 15 residues. Germline V CDR1 and CDR2: LGHNA, YNFKEQ. Partial CDR3 DNA: TGCGCCAGCAGCCAAGATCGCGGTTTCCAAGAGACC. Amino acids: CASSQDRGFQET. The full CDR3 protein is CASSQDRGFQETQYF.

As for this clone: The read is 3 residues too short to cover the CDR3 end, so that end is filled in from the germline J gene. The chain has TRBV7-9 and TRBJ2-5; 10 positions agree with TRBD2. Germline values: CDR1 SEHNR, CDR2 FQNEAQ (reference sequence). J gave up 3 bases and V 1 base, and 2 bases lay outside the gene matches. The CDR3 is 15 residues long. The sequenced part of the CDR3 DNA is TGTGCCAGCAGCTTAGGGACTAGCGGAAAAGAGACC. It is translated as CASSLGTSGKET. The full CDR3 is CASSLGTSGKETQYF.

In the case of this clone: Sequencing ends 3 residues short of the CDR3 end; the germline J gene provides the rest. The chain has TRBV2 and TRBJ1-2, with a tentative D call TRBD1 (5 bases). The CDR3 is made up of 14 amino acids. Germline V gene sequence: CDR1 SNHLY, CDR2 FYNNEI. The CDR3 spells CATTLRGFTDTYTF. The CDR3 bases that were read are TGTGCCACCACACTACGGGGGTTCACAGATACC.

Remarks on this clone: The sequence runs out 3 residues before the end of the CDR3; the remainder is reconstructed from the germline J gene. The chain links TRBV2 to TRBJ2-1, with D perhaps matching TRBD1 or TRBD2 (5 bases each). V lost 10 bases, J lost 2 bases, and 12 bases lay in between. Germline V gives CDR1 SNHLY, CDR2 FYNNEI. The CDR3 has 13 amino acids. Partial CDR3 DNA: TGTGCCAACAGGTCGAGGGCCTACAATGAG. Amino acids: CANRSRAYNE. The entire CDR3 protein reads CANRSRAYNEQFF.